These 13 T cell receptor beta chains originate from one sample sequenced in a study of cytomegalovirus exposure and HLA in healthy donors. Assay used: immunoSEQ multiplex PCR; TCRdb lists only in-frame clones, some missing. Of 260,000 or so clones in the sample, roughly 90% are singletons; the top ten hold about 0.85%. Sequencing was carried out using PBMCs. The receptors stem from a woman under 30 in good health and CMV-seronegative.

V gene TRBV6-5 combines with J gene TRBJ2-3, with TRBD2 identical over 7 bases. The J segment lost 8 bases and the V segment lost 6 bases, leaving 8 bases of the junction unmatched. This CDR3 region has 13 residues. CDR1 and CDR2 (germline): MNHEY, SVGAGI. CDR3 amino acids: CASSLAAQGTQYF. The CDR3 bases are TGTGCCAGCAGCCTAGCGGCTCAGGGTACGCAGTATTTT.

The chain uses TRBV9 and TRBJ2-7; 8 nucleotides agree with TRBD2. CDR1 is SGDLS and CDR2 is YYNGEE in the germline V gene. CDR3 size: 15 residues. V lost 3 bases to trimming and J lost 2 bases; unmatched junction nucleotides: 7. CDR3 region: CASSGGREGAYEQYF. CDR3 sequence (DNA): TGTGCCAGCAGCGGAGGTCGGGAGGGGGCCTACGAGCAGTACTTC.

The chain recombines TRBV27 with TRBJ2-1; 8 bases are shared with TRBD1. V was pared by 3 bases and J by 4 bases, with 14 bases of the junction left unmatched. The CDR3 has 18 residues. Germline CDR1 MNHEY, CDR2 SMNVEV (reference sequence). The CDR3 protein is CASSLDRDRMDFYNEQFF. The CDR3 region has the DNA TGTGCCAGCAGTTTGGACAGGGACAGGATGGACTTTTACAATGAGCAGTTCTTC.

This chain links TRBV27 with TRBJ2-7, with D maybe TRBD1 (6 bases). Germline loops: CDR1 MNHEY, CDR2 SMNVEV (reference sequence). This CDR3 comprises 15 residues. Trimming shortened V by 5 bases and J by 3 bases, and 17 bases separated the two germline ends. CDR3 amino acids: CASSQTHRALYEQYF. The DNA of the CDR3 is TGTGCCAGCAGTCAAACCCACAGGGCCCTCTACGAGCAGTACTTC.

The CDR3 protein is CSVAGQRNTEAFF. The CDR3, as DNA: TGCAGCGTTGCGGGACAGAGGAACACTGAAGCTTTCTTT. The chain combines TRBV29-1 with TRBJ1-1, with 7 nucleotides matching TRBD1. CDR1 and CDR2 from the germline V gene are SQVTM and ANQGSEA. With 4 bases clipped from V and 1 base from J, the junction kept 3 bases outside the gene matches. CDR3 length: 13 amino acids.

The table lists this clone with a few counts. This chain uses TRBV30 with TRBJ2-7; tentatively, D is TRBD2 (5 bases). Germline V gene data show CDR1 as GTSNPN and CDR2 as SVGIG (reference sequence). The V and J ends lost 0 bases and 6 bases respectively, with 15 bases between them. This CDR3 contains 14 residues. As DNA, the CDR3 is TGTGCCTGGAGTGTAACGGGGTCAGGCCTCGAGCAGTACTTC. Its translation: CAWSVTGSGLEQYF. Combining the CDR3 with reference TRBV30 and TRBJ2-7 gives the whole variable domain SQTIHQWPATLVQPVGSPLSLECTVEGTSNPNLYWYRQAAGRGLQLLFYSVGIGQISSEVPQNLSASRPQDRQFILSSKKLLLSDSGFYLCAWSVTGSGLEQYFGPGTRLTVT.

The rearrangement joins TRBV5-1 to TRBJ2-7, with TRBD1 matching 7 bases. Germline V gives CDR1 SGHRS, CDR2 YFSETQ. CDR3 size: 13 residues. V shed 5 bases, J shed 3 bases, and the junction held 5 bases outside the gene matches. In DNA, the CDR3 is TGCGCCAGCAGTCGGGACAGAATCTACGAGCAGTACTTC. Translated, it gives CASSRDRIYEQYF.

The CDR3 coding sequence is TGTGCCAGCAGTTTTCCGGGGGGCTTTGGAAACACCATATATTTT. Translation: CASSFPGGFGNTIYF. The chain uses TRBV27 and TRBJ1-3, with a weak D call TRBD1 (6 bases). The CDR3 runs to 15 residues. V was shortened by 3 bases and J by 3 bases, with 12 bases between the two germline ends. Germline loops: CDR1 MNHEY, CDR2 SMNVEV (reference sequence).

The rearrangement joins TRBV27 to TRBJ2-5; 8 bases agree with TRBD1. CDR3 length equals 14 residues. The germline V gene encodes CDR1 MNHEY and CDR2 SMNVEV (reference sequence). J gave up 9 bases and V 5 bases, and 11 bases lay outside the gene matches. In nucleotides, the CDR3 is TGTGCCAGCAGTGCGTCGACAGGGGTCGGGGCCCAGTACTTC. It specifies CASSASTGVGAQYF.

This chain connects TRBV4-1 to TRBJ2-7; 9 bases map to TRBD1. The CDR3 is 14 residues long. Germline CDR1 and CDR2: MGHRA and YSYEKL. Unmatched junction bases numbered 7, after V lost 4 bases and J lost 6 bases. In nucleotides, the CDR3 is TGCGCCAGCAGCCTGGGACAGGGCCAGGTCGAGCAGTACTTC. Translated: CASSLGQGQVEQYF.

This chain connects TRBV29-1 to TRBJ2-1, with 12 bases aligning to TRBD2. The germline V gene encodes CDR1 SQVTM and CDR2 ANQGSEA. This CDR3 spans 16 amino acids. Trimming took 4 bases from V and 6 from J; bases not matched to a gene: 10. The CDR3 nucleotides read TGCAGCGTTGTGCAGGGGGGACTAGCGGGCCTCAATGAGCAGTTCTTC. Protein product: CSVVQGGLAGLNEQFF.

The rearrangement uses TRBV6-5 and TRBJ2-1; 7 bases match TRBD1. Germline CDR1 MNHEY, CDR2 SVGAGI. This CDR3 has 15 amino acids. The V and J ends lost 6 bases and 5 bases, in that order; junction bases with no gene match: 10. The CDR3 spells CASSIRQGFNNEQFF. CDR3 DNA sequence: TGTGCCAGCAGCATACGACAGGGTTTTAACAATGAGCAGTTCTTC.

The chain joins TRBV27 to TRBJ2-3, with 10 bases lining up with TRBD2. This CDR3 spans 17 amino acids. CDR1 and CDR2 from the germline V gene are MNHEY and SMNVEV (reference sequence). The V segment lost 5 bases and the J segment 5 bases; nucleotides outside the gene matches: 13. As DNA, the CDR3 is TGTGCCAGCAGTCCAACCTCCCTAGCGGGAGTAGGAGATACGCAGTATTTT. It yields the protein CASSPTSLAGVGDTQYF.